This TCR beta chain was identified during a study of response to subunit inactivated influenza vaccine. Each CDR3 protein is one row after TCRdb ran MiXCR on the RT-PCR reads. The sample yields over 650,000 distinct CDR3 sequences, 15% to 20% seen once. This CDR3 comprises 15 residues. V shed 0 bases and J 5 bases; nucleotides not matched to a gene: 9. The germline V gene has CDR1 DFQATT and CDR2 SNEGSKA (reference sequence). The sequences come from PBMCs from blood, collected about 5 days after vaccination. The TCR comes from a man aged 50 to 59 who received an inactivated influenza vaccine. The chain uses TRBV20-1 and TRBJ2-7; 8 bases match TRBD2. This CDR3 is CSARDQLAAWDEQYF. For the CDR3, the DNA is TGCAGTGCTAGAGATCAACTAGCGGCATGGGACGAGCAGTACTTC.